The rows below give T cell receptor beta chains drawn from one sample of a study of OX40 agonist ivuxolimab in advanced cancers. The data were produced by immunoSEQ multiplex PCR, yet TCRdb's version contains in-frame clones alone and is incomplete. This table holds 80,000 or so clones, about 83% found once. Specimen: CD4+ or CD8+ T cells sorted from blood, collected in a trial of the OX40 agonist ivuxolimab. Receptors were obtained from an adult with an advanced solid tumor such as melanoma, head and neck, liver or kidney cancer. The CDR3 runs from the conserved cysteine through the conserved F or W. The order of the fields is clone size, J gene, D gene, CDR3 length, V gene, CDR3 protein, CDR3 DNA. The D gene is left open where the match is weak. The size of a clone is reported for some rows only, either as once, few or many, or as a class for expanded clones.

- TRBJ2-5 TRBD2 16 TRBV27 CASSPLAGKHQETQYF TGTGCCAGCAGTCCACTAGCGGGGAAACACCAAGAGACCCAGTACTTC
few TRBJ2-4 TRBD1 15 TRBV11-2 CASSSARTGKNIQYF TGTGCCAGCAGCTCAGCCAGGACAGGGAAAAACATTCAGTACTTC
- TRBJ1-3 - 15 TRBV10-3 CAISGEPHSGNTIYF TGTGCCATCAGTGGGGAACCACACTCTGGAAACACCATATATTTT
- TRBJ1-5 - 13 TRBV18 CASSWSPNQPQHF TGTGCCAGCTCCTGGAGCCCTAATCAGCCCCAGCATTTT
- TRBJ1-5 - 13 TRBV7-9 CASSQYPNQPQHF TGTGCCAGCAGCCAATACCCCAATCAGCCCCAGCATTTT
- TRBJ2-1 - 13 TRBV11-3 CASSLGLLNEQFF TGTGCCAGCAGCTTAGGACTATTGAATGAGCAGTTCTTC
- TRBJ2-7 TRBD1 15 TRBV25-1 CASSERTGGPYEQYF TGTGCCAGCAGTGAACGGACAGGGGGCCCCTACGAGCAGTACTTC
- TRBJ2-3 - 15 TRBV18 CASSPPSQGSDTQYF TGTGCCAGCTCACCACCGAGTCAGGGCTCAGATACGCAGTATTTT
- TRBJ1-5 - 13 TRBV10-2 CASSEGARQPQHF TGCGCCAGCAGTGAAGGGGCTCGACAGCCCCAGCATTTT
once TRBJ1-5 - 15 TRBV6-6 CASSYFRGSNQPQHF TGTGCCAGCAGTTACTTCAGGGGCTCCAATCAGCCCCAGCATTTT
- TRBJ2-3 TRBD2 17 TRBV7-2 CASSLGTSGTYTDTQYF TGTGCCAGCAGCTTAGGGACTAGCGGGACCTACACAGATACGCAGTATTTT
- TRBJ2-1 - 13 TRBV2 CASSDLRANEQFF TGTGCCAGCAGTGACCTCAGGGCGAATGAGCAGTTCTTC
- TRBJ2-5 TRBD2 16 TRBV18 CASSPPGGGFQETQYF TGTGCCAGCTCACCCCCCGGCGGGGGGTTTCAAGAGACCCAGTACTTC
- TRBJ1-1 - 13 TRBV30 CAWSATANTEAFF TGTGCCTGGAGTGCGACGGCGAACACTGAAGCTTTCTTT
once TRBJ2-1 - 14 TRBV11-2 CASSLPISYNEQFF TGTGCCAGCAGCTTACCAATCTCCTACAATGAGCAGTTCTTC
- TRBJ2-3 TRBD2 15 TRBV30 CAWSKLAGGTDTQYF TGTGCCTGGTCTAAACTAGCGGGGGGCACAGATACGCAGTATTTT
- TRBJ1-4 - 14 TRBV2 CASSEGRFNEKLFF TGTGCCAGCAGTGAGGGGCGGTTTAATGAAAAACTGTTTTTT
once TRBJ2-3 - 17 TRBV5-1 CASSPRQGGMSTDTQYF TGCGCCAGCAGCCCGCGCCAGGGGGGGATGAGCACAGATACGCAGTATTTT
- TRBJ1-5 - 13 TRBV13 CASSTGPNQPQHF TGTGCCAGCAGTACGGGACCCAATCAGCCCCAGCATTTT
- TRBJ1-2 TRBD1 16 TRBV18 CASSPKTGGTNYGYTF TGTGCCAGCTCACCGAAGACAGGGGGCACCAACTATGGCTACACCTTC
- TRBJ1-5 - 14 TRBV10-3 CAISEDRGNQPQHF TGTGCCATCAGTGAGGATCGGGGCAATCAGCCCCAGCATTTT
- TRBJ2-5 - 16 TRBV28 CASSPPSPRASRTQYF TGTGCCAGCAGTCCCCCTTCCCCAAGGGCTTCAAGGACCCAGTACTTC
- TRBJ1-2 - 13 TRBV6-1 CASSGDLYYGYTF TGTGCCAGCAGTGGGGACCTCTACTATGGCTACACCTTC
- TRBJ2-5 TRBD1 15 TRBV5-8 CASSLLDRAWETQYF TGTGCCAGCAGCCTCCTAGACAGGGCGTGGGAGACCCAGTACTTC
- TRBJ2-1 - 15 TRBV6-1 CASSEGRGSYNEQFF TGTGCCAGCAGTGAAGGACGGGGCTCCTACAATGAGCAGTTCTTC